Sequencing of this T cell receptor (beta chain) was carried out in a study of blood T cells in healthy people across ages. Study-wide points: A roughly linear age-dependent decrease characterized TCR beta diversity per million T cells.

This clonotype has a count of ten or more. Its antigen remains unknown. Germline assignment: CDR1 SGHTA and CDR2 FQGNSA. V lost 5 bases and J 9 bases, leaving 14 bases between the germline ends. The CDR3 is 13 amino acids. Alongside a J-beta primer mix, a sample-barcoded 5' primer served in a second PCR lasting about 6 to 11 cycles. A tag from a template-switch adaptor with 12 random nucleotides marked each cDNA molecule. TCRdb re-derived calls from the 5' RACE reads in MiXCR, one entry per CDR3 protein. The sample records 700,000 or so distinct CDR3 sequences, about 20% being singletons. Donors ranged from roughly 6 to 100 years old and were healthy Caucasians in Russia. Total RNA extraction produced at least 6 micrograms (per sample) for the study.

V is TRBV7-2 and J is TRBJ2-1, with D tentatively TRBD2 (5 bases). The sequencing input was blood. The TCR was taken from a man aged 70-80 years in good health. CDR3 amino acids: CASSLWTFTEQFF. DNA of the CDR3: TGTGCCAGCAGCCTATGGACTTTCACTGAGCAGTTCTTC.